The 24 T cell receptor beta chains reported below all come from one sample, sequenced in a study of T cell responses to AZD1222 COVID-19 vaccine. The protocol was immunoSEQ multiplex PCR, while the TCRdb copy is restricted to in-frame clones and leaves out a portion. The sample shows 100,000 to 150,000 clones, around 92% of them seen only once. The sequencing used peripheral blood, collected on day 0 of AZD1222 vaccination. The receptors shown here come from an adult in good health.

The chain employs TRBV3-1 (or the pseudogene TRBV3-2) and TRBJ2-7, with D tentatively TRBD1 (5 bases). Trimming pared 3 bases from V and 6 bases from J, leaving 9 bases between. The CDR3 covers 12 residues. Germline V gene data show CDR1 as LGHDT and CDR2 as YNNKEL (reference sequence). The CDR3, as DNA: TGTGCCAGCAGCCACAGGGTGGGCGAGCAGTACTTC. Its protein is CASSHRVGEQYF.

This chain joins TRBV9 and TRBJ1-2, with D possibly matching TRBD1 (6 bases). Germline V gene sequence: CDR1 SGDLS, CDR2 YYNGEE. Trimming pared 0 bases from V and 5 bases from J, leaving 11 bases between. The CDR3 sequence is 14 residues long. CDR3 nucleotides: TGTGCCAGCAGCGTAGGAGGGGGTACTTATGGCTACACCTTC. It translates to CASSVGGGTYGYTF.

V usage is TRBV4-3 and J usage is TRBJ1-4, with D unclear. Per germline, CDR1 LGHNA and CDR2 YSLEER. The length of the CDR3 is 16 residues. Trimming removed 0 bases at V and 4 bases at J, with 12 bases between. The CDR3: CASSQDRPSLNEKLFF. CDR3 in DNA: TGCGCCAGCAGCCAAGACCGGCCATCACTTAATGAAAAACTGTTTTTT.

The gene calls are TRBV5-1 and TRBJ2-7; D perhaps matches TRBD2 (5 bases). This CDR3 contains 14 residues. The ends were cut back, 6 bases at V and 5 bases at J, with 18 bases in the middle. CDR1 and CDR2 (germline): SGHRS, YFSETQ. CDR3 residues: CASTTGYVTDEQYF. In DNA, the CDR3 is TGCGCCAGCACCACGGGATACGTTACTGACGAGCAGTACTTC.

This chain links TRBV14 with TRBJ2-7, with TRBD1 matching over 11 bases. In germline, CDR1 is SGHDN, CDR2 FVKESK. V shed 2 bases, J shed 2 bases, and the junction held 2 bases outside the gene matches. This CDR3 is 15 amino acids long. The CDR3 nucleotides are TGTGCCAGCAGCCAATCGGACAGGGGGCCCTACGAGCAGTACTTC. Amino acids: CASSQSDRGPYEQYF.

The CDR3 spells CASSPGGDLASNYGYTF. The CDR3 DNA reads as TGTGCCAGCTCACCAGGAGGGGACCTAGCCTCTAACTATGGCTACACCTTC. This chain connects TRBV18 to TRBJ1-2, with D maybe TRBD1 (5 bases). The CDR3 sequence is 17 residues long. CDR1 is KGHSH, CDR2 LQKENI, per germline. The V gene lost 2 bases and the J gene lost 0 bases, with 16 bases spanning the gap.

The genes are TRBV18 and TRBJ1-6; weak D call: TRBD1 (6 bases). V lost 9 bases to trimming and J lost 8 bases, with 20 bases between them. Germline V lookup: CDR1 KGHSH, CDR2 LQKENI. The CDR3 totals 15 residues. In DNA, the CDR3 is TGTGCCAGTTCAAGAGACAGGATAAGGGATTCACCCCTCCACTTT. Protein sequence: CASSRDRIRDSPLHF.

This chain links TRBV5-5 with TRBJ2-7; 11 bases align to TRBD1. The V gene's germline CDR1 is SGHKS and CDR2 YYEKEE (reference sequence). The ends lost 4 bases at V and 5 bases at J; junction bases unmatched: 8. This CDR3 is 15 amino acids long. Here the CDR3 DNA reads TGTGCCAGCAGCAGAACCGGGACAGGGGGTCACGAGCAGTACTTC. It is translated as CASSRTGTGGHEQYF.

The J gene is TRBJ2-3, the V gene TRBV10-3; 11 positions agree with TRBD1. J was trimmed by 6 bases and V by 1 base; bases with no gene match: 6. The CDR3 extends over 16 amino acids. Germline loops: CDR1 ENHRY, CDR2 SYGVKD. CDR3 region: CAISEYGQGAVDTQYF. The CDR3 DNA sequence: TGTGCCATCAGTGAGTACGGACAGGGGGCGGTCGATACGCAGTATTTT.

This chain links TRBV12-2 with TRBJ2-7; the table's D call, TRBD2, has no DNA check behind it. TRBV12-2 is listed as a pseudogene. The CDR3 runs 16 residues. The CDR3 DNA is TGTGCAAGTCGCTTACATCTACTAGCGGGTGCCTACGAGCAGTACTTC. Protein: CASRLHLLAGAYEQYF.

This chain uses TRBV30 with TRBJ1-1, with D perhaps matching TRBD1 (5 bases). The V gene lost 4 bases and the J gene lost 0 bases, with 15 bases spanning the gap. The CDR3 totals 15 residues. The germline V gene has CDR1 GTSNPN and CDR2 SVGIG (reference sequence). The CDR3 bases are TGTGCCTGGATTGGGTGGGGGGTTATGAACACTGAAGCTTTCTTT. Translated, it gives CAWIGWGVMNTEAFF.

This chain connects TRBV19 to TRBJ2-7; D might be TRBD1 or TRBD2, each matching 5 bases. CDR1 is LNHDA, CDR2 SQIVND, per germline (reference sequence). V lost 6 bases and J lost 2, with 11 bases in between. This CDR3 comprises 13 residues. CDR3 DNA sequence: TGTGCCAGTAGCGAGGGACCTACCTACGAGCAGTACTTC. The encoded protein is CASSEGPTYEQYF.

The chain joins TRBV4-2 to TRBJ1-3; the D gene is possibly TRBD1 (5 bases). The CDR3 runs to 14 residues. CDR1 LGHNA and CDR2 YNFKEQ come from the germline V gene. The V gene lost 4 bases and the J gene lost 7 bases, with 14 bases spanning the gap. The CDR3 sequence: CASSRGGGTNTIYF. In DNA form, the CDR3 reads TGTGCCAGCAGCCGCGGGGGGGGAACCAACACCATATATTTT.

This sequence joins TRBV12-3 or TRBV12-4 and TRBJ1-1; D gene ambiguous. CDR3 length: 13 residues. The V and J ends lost 6 bases and 0 bases respectively, with 8 bases between them. CDR3 in amino acids: CASRYGLNTEAFF. CDR3 coding DNA: TGTGCCAGCAGATATGGACTGAACACTGAAGCTTTCTTT.

The J gene is TRBJ1-5, the V gene TRBV4-3; D possibly corresponds to TRBD1 (5 bases). V lost 0 bases, J lost 5 bases, and 11 bases lay in between. CDR3 length equals 15 residues. Germline V gives CDR1 LGHNA, CDR2 YSLEER. The CDR3 loop is CASSQEPGTYQPQHF. The CDR3 DNA is TGCGCCAGCAGCCAAGAGCCCGGGACGTATCAGCCCCAGCATTTT.

In the case of this clone: Distinct nucleotide sequences in the sample also encode this CDR3. CDR3 nucleotides: TGTGCCAGCAGCCAACTAGCGGGGGGCTCCTACGAGCAGTACTTC. It translates to CASSQLAGGSYEQYF. The chain couples TRBV3-1 (or the pseudogene TRBV3-2) to TRBJ2-7, with TRBD2 matching over 11 bases. Germline V gene sequence: CDR1 LGHDT, CDR2 YNNKEL (reference sequence). Trimming at V came to 2 bases and at J to 0 bases, leaving 0 bases not matched to a gene. The CDR3 has 15 amino acids.

The chain uses TRBV5-1 and TRBJ2-3; 12 positions match TRBD2. Trimming removed 3 bases from V and 5 bases from J; junction bases left unmatched: 4. CDR3 length: 15 residues. The germline CDR1 and CDR2 sequences are SGHRS and YFSETQ. For the CDR3, the DNA is TGCGCCAGCAGCTGGGGACTAGCGGGCCTAGATACGCAGTATTTT. This sequence encodes CASSWGLAGLDTQYF. Using reference TRBV5-1 and TRBJ2-3 for the parts outside the CDR3, the full variable domain is KAGVTQTPRYLIKTRGQQVTLSCSPISGHRSVSWYQQTPGQGLQFLFEYFSETQRNKGNFPGRFSGRQFSNSRSEMNVSTLELGDSALYLCASSWGLAGLDTQYFGPGTRLTVL.

The chain carries TRBV21-1 and TRBJ2-5. TRBV21-1 is a pseudogene segment. The CDR3 has 18 residues. The CDR3: CASSKVYWRPRTQETQYF. CDR3 DNA: TGTGCCAGCAGCAAAGTATACTGGCGACCGAGGACCCAAGAGACCCAGTACTTC.

Here the CDR3 reads CASSQILTGREQYF. CDR3 coding DNA: TGCGCCAGCAGTCAAATTTTAACAGGGAGGGAGCAGTACTTC. This chain joins TRBV4-1 and TRBJ2-7, with D possibly being TRBD1 or TRBD2 (6 bases each). The CDR3 extends over 14 amino acids. Between the trimmed V and J ends, which lost 6 bases and 7 bases, there was a span of 19 bases. The V gene's germline CDR1 is MGHRA and CDR2 YSYEKL.

This clone was seen a single time. CDR3 sequence (DNA): TGTGCCAGCAGTTTAGTTGTCACCGGGGAGCTGTTTTTT. This encodes CASSLVVTGELFF. The chain uses TRBV12-3 or TRBV12-4 and TRBJ2-2; D is undetermined. The CDR3 consists of 13 residues. V lost 1 base and J 4 bases, leaving 4 bases between the germline ends.

The gene calls are TRBV9 and TRBJ1-6; D is unclear. V lost 3 bases to trimming and J lost 10 bases, with 17 bases between them. CDR3 length: 15 amino acids. Germline V gives CDR1 SGDLS, CDR2 YYNGEE. The CDR3 DNA reads TGTGCCAGCAGCGCCAACATAATGCCCGAATCACCCCTCCACTTT. Protein sequence: CASSANIMPESPLHF.

This chain joins TRBV3-1 (or the pseudogene TRBV3-2) and TRBJ2-3; possible D gene TRBD2, 6 bases. The germline V gene has CDR1 LGHDT and CDR2 YNNKEL (reference sequence). The CDR3 runs to 17 residues. Trimming shortened V by 3 bases and J by 0 bases, and 16 bases separated the two germline ends. The chain's CDR3 is CASSHGVGGASTDTQYF. The CDR3 DNA reads as TGTGCCAGCAGCCATGGGGTCGGGGGAGCTAGCACAGATACGCAGTATTTT.

This chain uses TRBV5-4 with TRBJ2-7, with D possibly being TRBD1 (5 bases). This CDR3 is 14 amino acids long. The V and J ends lost 4 bases and 0 bases respectively, with 11 bases between them. The germline CDR1 and CDR2 sequences are SGHNT and YYREEE (reference sequence). For the CDR3, the DNA is TGTGCCAGCAGCCCGGACACTTACTCCTACGAGCAGTACTTC. This codes for CASSPDTYSYEQYF.

This chain links TRBV5-8 with TRBJ2-7; 10 bases map to TRBD2. The length of the CDR3 is 15 residues. Trimming at V came to 0 bases and at J to 5 bases, leaving 5 bases not matched to a gene. Germline V CDR1 and CDR2: SGHTS, YDEGEE. CDR3 amino acids: CASSLGTGTSDEQYF. The CDR3 region has the DNA TGTGCCAGCAGCTTGGGCACCGGGACTAGCGACGAGCAGTACTTC.